The present TCR beta chain was sequenced within a study of blood T cell repertoires in COVID-19. Looking at the study overall: Samples representing acute and convalescent COVID-19 were sourced from the United States, Italy and Spain.

CDR1 and CDR2 (germline): SGDLS, YYNGEE. There are 13 residues in the CDR3. V dropped 3 bases and J dropped 7; count of bases not matched to a gene: 4. The assay was immunoSEQ multiplex PCR, and TCRdb's table has in-frame clones only and misses some. The sample yields about 210,000 clones, approximately 86% seen once. Everyone who took part was roughly 18 to 89 years old, and they came from 24 US areas. The sample was PBMCs or T cells enriched from blood (not recorded which). The receptor was isolated from a woman aged 40 to 50 with acute COVID-19. This chain links TRBV9 with TRBJ2-1, with 7 bases identical to TRBD2. This CDR3 reads CASSEGGSNEQFF. The CDR3 DNA is TGTGCCAGCAGCGAGGGCGGGAGTAATGAGCAGTTCTTC.